The following is a TCR beta chain sequence with its context. Its specific antigen is unknown. No base-level quality is on record; no much larger clone is a single base apart. From the cysteine up to the phenylalanine, the CDR3 has a length of 14 residues. The entry retains the CDR3 DNA only, 42 bases that are in frame from base 1. The trim is 0 bases for V and 1 base for J, with a gap of 7 bases between the germline ends. CDR1 and CDR2, per the germline V gene, are SGHRS and YFSETQ. The library was generated by PCR. Sequencing took place on an Illumina iSeq 100. The study's own analysis went as follows. Non-productive sequences were filtered out, and CDR3s that did not start with C, did not end with F or W, or were shorter than 7 amino acids were discarded. CDR3 homology was assessed with Levenshtein distances (stringdist) and unrooted phylogenetic trees (ape) in R version 3.6.1. TCRdb ran its own pipeline on the public reads, namely fastp trimming at Q25 and MiXCR clone calling, and kept in-frame beta chains. Rows with one shared CDR3 protein collapse into an entry with the most common genes and DNA. TCRdb's processing, not the study's, gives the V and J calls here. Present in this sample are 25,000 or so distinct CDR3 sequences, 51% of which were seen just once. The ten largest clones represent around 1.1% of the sample.

The data stem from a study of vaccination and CD4 T cells after COVID-19 (dated by TCRdb to between 2022 and 2023). With regard to the full study: Convalescent patients had a positive SARS-CoV-2 result on nasal swab PCR, and of these patients, about ten had mild disease and one had severe disease. The time from the second vaccine dose to post-vaccine blood sampling had a median of around 72 days and ranged from about 14 to 250 days. Six males and four females were included in the convalescent cohort, with two Hispanic individuals, seven Caucasians, two Asians and one multiracial person represented. Post-COVID blood samples from convalescent patients were collected a median of about 100 days after diagnosis, with a range of roughly 30 to 170 days. In roughly 11 COVID-19 convalescent patients and a handful of infection-naive healthy vaccine recipients, the spike-specific CD4+ TCR repertoire before mRNA vaccination was compared with the repertoire after mRNA vaccination. Each participant got two doses of either the Pfizer-BioNTech BNT162b2 vaccine (n=8) or the Moderna mRNA-1273 vaccine (n=2). Overall study outcomes, separate from this receptor: Among convalescent patients, a median roughly 90% of the SARS-CoV-2-reactive clones seen after vaccination appeared only after vaccination, which suggests priming specific to the vaccine. Only a relatively small number of convalescent patients were included in the study, and early timepoints following natural infection were not analyzed. In convalescent patients, nearly all vaccine-specific clones (304 of 307) were found to be mono-reactive for SARS-CoV-2 spike rather than cross-reactive with common cold coronaviruses. The median count of SARS-CoV-2-reactive clonotypes went up from some 23 after infection to 38 after vaccination, although the change was not significant.

The convalescent patients' positive SARS-CoV-2 PCR tests fell between March and December 2020, which was before the Alpha, Beta and Delta variants emerged in the United States. PBMCs were separated from whole blood using Ficoll-Paque Plus gradient centrifugation and then either used fresh or cryopreserved at -140C. Rearrangement joined TRBV5-1 to TRBJ1-1; the D gene is not confidently resolved. This sequence was found in a human donor who had recovered from COVID-19. The sequencing used CD4+ T cells from blood, collected before SARS-CoV-2 vaccination. The nucleotide sequence is given as TGCGCCAGCAGCTTGGGGCTGGGGAACACTGAAGCTTTCTTT. It translates to CASSLGLGNTEAFF.